This T cell receptor (beta chain) was documented in a study of tumor and adjacent non-tumor tissue in lung cancer. Looking at the study overall: Histology: about a dozen adenocarcinoma, a couple of squamous cell carcinoma, 1 small cell lung cancer. Samples averaged about 4.2 million productive TCRbeta reads each.

In the case of this clonotype: What it binds is not known. A junction boundary mismatches the germline segment, possibly from a read error.

No cell sorting was done before RNA was extracted from the tissue. Points from the study as a whole: In normal lung, the top 100 clones were significantly more dominant than in tumor. Patients with more diverse tumor TCRs had worse survival.

Three rounds of nested PCR, following a modified ARM-PCR protocol, produced the TCRbeta library. TCRdb redid the calling of the multiplex PCR reads with MiXCR, one entry per CDR3 protein. The sample consists of 200,000 to 250,000 distinct CDR3 sequences, 71% of them appearing once. Material: lung tumor tissue. The receptor's source is a man in his 60s with non-small cell lung cancer.

This chain's CDR3 is CASSLLQDTVDFF. DNA of the CDR3: TGTGCCAGTAGTTTATTGCAAGACACTGTAGATTTCTTT. J is TRBJ1-1 and V is TRBV12-3 or TRBV12-4, with D unresolved. CDR3 length: 13 residues.